This section outlines one T cell receptor (beta chain) sequence together with its context. Its antigen is still unknown. These data are taken from a study of long-term antiretroviral therapy in people with HIV. Study-level background: The 2015 recommendation for immediate ART came about a decade after the earliest samples.

Findings and caveats of the study: Adherence to ART, viral resistance and therapy changes lacked any data. Collection spanned 2004 to 2017; ART regimens may be less effective than current ones.

Deletions cut 3 bases from V and 0 bases from J, with 6 bases between. Germline V gene sequence: CDR1 SSHAT, CDR2 FNYEAQ (reference sequence). The CDR3 has 13 amino acids. Version v3.0 of the immunoSEQ assay ran at survey level. Sequencing was performed with immunoSEQ multiplex PCR; in TCRdb, only in-frame clones are kept and a portion is missing. The data show about 21,000 clones, roughly 85% seen once. The chain carries TRBV7-7 and TRBJ2-7; the D call may be TRBD1 or TRBD2 (5 bases each). The sequence was collected from a woman under 40 with HIV. The sample in question was unsorted PBMCs, obtained 0.2 years after starting antiretroviral therapy. The CDR3 DNA reads as TGTGCCAGCAGCTTGGGACCCTCCTACGAGCAGTACGTC. It encodes CASSLGPSYEQYV.